The 21 T cell receptor beta chains below all came from one sample that was sequenced in a study of beta chain features in type 1 diabetes. Regarding the study as a whole: Moderate yet significant TCRB CDR3 shortening was seen in Type 1 diabetes patients in all four CD4+ subsets.

Every bit of the isolated RNA underwent reverse transcription, so sequencing read expressed TCRB transcripts. Sequencing used immunoSEQ multiplex PCR; TCRdb keeps in-frame clones, though not all of them. The repertoire has more than 300,000 clones, 8% to 10% of them found once; the top ten carry less than 0.65%. Their recognized antigens are unknown. The sample taken for sequencing was central memory CD4+ T cells from blood. The receptors were sampled from a man aged 25-45 years with type 1 diabetes.

This clone was detected only a few times. This chain joins TRBV6-1 and TRBJ2-3, with D perhaps matching TRBD1 (6 bases). This CDR3 spans 14 amino acids. The germline CDR1 and CDR2 sequences are MNHNS and SASEGT. The chain's CDR3 is CAGKRTDSTDTQYF. CDR3 DNA: TGTGCGGGAAAACGGACAGACTCCACAGATACGCAGTATTTT.

The chain uses TRBV18 and TRBJ1-1, with D maybe TRBD1 (6 bases). The germline CDR1 and CDR2 sequences are KGHSH and LQKENI. The V and J ends lost 4 bases and 0 bases respectively, with 9 bases between them. The CDR3 has 14 residues. The CDR3 DNA reads TGTGCCAGCTCACGGGACATACTGAACACTGAAGCTTTCTTT. Protein sequence: CASSRDILNTEAFF.

In its sample, this clone was seen a few times. A much larger clone is a single base away; this may be a read error. The same CDR3 is also encoded by other DNA sequences in this sample. J is TRBJ1-1 and V is TRBV7-9; 7 bases align to TRBD1. The junction had 2 bases not matched to a gene; V was cut back by 3 bases and J by 1 base. Germline V gives CDR1 SEHNR, CDR2 FQNEAQ (reference sequence). The CDR3 consists of 14 residues. CDR3: CASSFQGGNTEAFF. Written as DNA, the CDR3 is TGTGCCAGCAGCTTCCAGGGGGGGAACACTGAAGCTTTCTTT.

The chain uses TRBV7-2 and TRBJ2-5; a possible D gene is TRBD2 (5 bases). V gave up 5 bases and J gave up 3 bases, with 10 bases separating them. Germline values: CDR1 SGHTA, CDR2 FQGNSA. The CDR3 has 13 residues. Written as DNA, the CDR3 is TGTGCCAGCAGCCGAGGGCCTGAAGAGACCCAGTACTTC. Residues: CASSRGPEETQYF.

This clone was seen a handful of times. The chain recombines TRBV5-6 with TRBJ2-3, with 14 bases matching TRBD2. This CDR3 comprises 18 residues. CDR1 and CDR2 (germline): SGHDT, YYEEEE. Trimming removed 7 bases from V and 3 bases from J; junction bases left unmatched: 13. CDR3 protein: CASRWTSGRRMVTDTQYF. Here the CDR3 DNA reads TGTGCCAGCCGCTGGACTAGCGGGAGGAGAATGGTTACAGATACGCAGTATTTT.

This chain links TRBV29-1 with TRBJ2-3; D ambiguous. This CDR3 has 10 residues. Trimming left V 8 bases short and J 5 bases short, with 8 bases between. CDR1 SQVTM and CDR2 ANQGSEA come from the germline V gene. CDR3 residues: CSLRQDTQYF. CDR3 in DNA: TGCAGCCTCCGACAAGATACGCAGTATTTT.

The chain uses TRBV7-2 and TRBJ1-4; D is uncertain. Trimming left V 5 bases short and J 8 bases short, with 12 bases between. The CDR3 is made up of 13 amino acids. Germline V gene data show CDR1 as SGHTA and CDR2 as FQGNSA. For the CDR3, the DNA is TGTGCCAGCAGCCCCGGGGTAAACGAAAAACTGTTTTTT. Its translation is CASSPGVNEKLFF.

There are many counts of this clone. Here the CDR3 DNA reads TGTGCCAGCACCGGGGGCACTACCTACGAGCAGTACTTC. Its protein is CASTGGTTYEQYF. The chain couples TRBV28 to TRBJ2-7; the D gene could be TRBD1 or TRBD2 (6 bases each). The CDR3 spans 13 residues. V dropped 7 bases and J dropped 2 bases, with 12 bases sitting between them. Germline loops: CDR1 MDHEN, CDR2 SYDVKM.

This sequence joins TRBV19 and TRBJ2-7, with D possibly matching TRBD1 (6 bases). Per the germline V gene, CDR1 is LNHDA and CDR2 is SQIVND (reference sequence). The CDR3 contains 14 residues. V lost 5 bases and J lost 2, with 13 bases in between. CDR3 bases: TGTGCCAGTAGTGTAAACAGGGATACCTACGAGCAGTACTTC. Protein: CASSVNRDTYEQYF.

This chain links TRBV28 with TRBJ1-4; D is unclear. The CDR3 runs to 15 residues. Germline V gene sequence: CDR1 MDHEN, CDR2 SYDVKM. With 8 bases removed from V and 7 bases from J, the gap between germline ends came to 20 bases. DNA of the CDR3: TGTGCCAGCGAAGTAAGGAGAGGGCTGAGTGAAAAACTGTTTTTT. Translating it yields CASEVRRGLSEKLFF.

This clone was seen many times. The chain carries TRBV7-9 and TRBJ2-5; D is undetermined. The CDR3 is 12 amino acids. In germline, CDR1 is SEHNR, CDR2 FQNEAQ (reference sequence). V was pared by 3 bases and J by 5 bases, with 7 bases between. The CDR3 sequence is CASSFSIETQYF. The CDR3 DNA sequence: TGTGCCAGCAGCTTTTCCATCGAGACCCAGTACTTC.

This clone occurred a few times. The V and J genes are TRBV19 and TRBJ2-1; 9 positions agree with TRBD1. Germline CDR1 and CDR2: LNHDA and SQIVND (reference sequence). The CDR3 sequence is 17 residues long. V was pared by 9 bases and J by 5 bases, with 17 bases of the junction left unmatched. CDR3 sequence reads: CASTPILRDRVHNEQFF. The DNA of the CDR3 is TGTGCCAGCACCCCCATCCTGAGGGACAGGGTACACAATGAGCAGTTCTTC.

CDR3 sequence: CSVEDSDGYTF. CDR3 nucleotide sequence: TGCAGCGTTGAAGATAGTGATGGCTACACCTTC. This chain uses TRBV29-1 with TRBJ1-2; no clear D gene. CDR1 and CDR2 (germline): SQVTM, ANQGSEA. The V gene lost 0 bases and the J gene lost 6 bases, with 5 bases spanning the gap. This CDR3 comprises 11 residues.

This clone came up a few times. The genes are TRBV27 and TRBJ1-1, with D maybe TRBD1 (6 bases). Per the germline V gene, CDR1 is MNHEY and CDR2 is SMNVEV (reference sequence). The CDR3 runs to 15 residues. The V and J ends lost 3 bases and 1 base respectively, with 12 bases between them. The CDR3 sequence: CASSLGDRWNTEAFF. The CDR3, as DNA: TGTGCCAGCAGTTTGGGTGACAGGTGGAACACTGAAGCTTTCTTT.

This clone was seen repeatedly, ten times or more. The chain carries TRBV6-6 and TRBJ2-7, with a tentative D call TRBD2 (5 bases). The V gene lost 8 bases and the J gene lost 5 bases, with 13 bases spanning the gap. Germline-derived CDR1 and CDR2 are MNHNY and SVGAGI (reference sequence). This CDR3 comprises 12 residues. The CDR3 sequence is CASRRYGDEQYF. The CDR3, as DNA: TGTGCCAGCCGCAGATACGGGGACGAGCAGTACTTC.

This clone has a handful of counts. This chain uses TRBV11-3 with TRBJ2-1, with 8 bases aligning to TRBD1. Germline loops: CDR1 SGHNT, CDR2 YENEEA. This CDR3 comprises 15 residues. Trimming removed 3 bases from V and 3 bases from J; junction bases left unmatched: 4. CDR3 sequence reads: CASSFQGAGYNEQFF. CDR3 DNA: TGTGCCAGCAGCTTTCAGGGGGCTGGCTACAATGAGCAGTTCTTC.

This clone was counted ten times or more. This chain joins TRBV27 and TRBJ2-7; no firm D call. Per the germline V gene, CDR1 is MNHEY and CDR2 is SMNVEV (reference sequence). This CDR3 contains 11 residues. V lost 8 bases to trimming and J lost 2 bases, with 7 bases between them. The CDR3 sequence: CASRRAYEQYF. The CDR3 DNA follows: TGTGCCAGCCGCCGGGCCTACGAGCAGTACTTC.

CDR3 nucleotides: TGTGCCAGCAGCGTCCGACAGGGCCCAAACCGTTTCTCTGGAAACACCATATATTTT. This translates into CASSVRQGPNRFSGNTIYF. The V call is TRBV21-1, the J call TRBJ1-3; no DNA check was done on the table's D call, TRBD1. TRBV21-1 is classified as a pseudogene. The CDR3 has 19 amino acids.

This clone was observed a few times. At one boundary the junction diverges from the germline segment, which might be a read error. CDR3 sequence reads: CSVPGHPREFW. The DNA of the CDR3 is TGCAGCGTTCCTGGGCACCCTAGGGAGTTTTGG. The chain carries TRBV29-1 and TRBJ1-1; D is unclear. The germline gives CDR1 SQVTM, CDR2 ANQGSEA. CDR3 length: 11 amino acids.

Details on this clone: The junction departs from germline at one end; a sequencing error may be responsible. CDR3 loop: CASSQDRSGACIF. CDR3 bases: TGCGCCAGCAGCCAAGATCGTTCGGGAGCCTGCATCTTC. The genes are TRBV4-1 and TRBJ2-1; D is perhaps TRBD2 (6 bases). Germline CDR1 reads MGHRA; CDR2 reads YSYEKL. This CDR3 contains 13 residues.

In its sample, this clone was seen a few times. The chain is built from TRBV5-1 and TRBJ2-7, with D perhaps matching TRBD1 or TRBD2 (5 bases each). The CDR3 consists of 13 residues. V gave up 4 bases and J gave up 7 bases, with 15 bases separating them. Germline V gene data show CDR1 as SGHRS and CDR2 as YFSETQ. CDR3 nucleotides: TGCGCCAGCAGCAAAACCGGGGCAGAGGAGCAGTACTTC. It specifies CASSKTGAEEQYF.